This entry concerns a single T cell receptor (beta chain). The CDR3 is made up of 13 amino acids. CDR1 is SQVTM and CDR2 is ANQGSEA in the germline V gene. Trimming stripped 4 bases from V and 4 bases from J, with 12 bases between. These data originate in a study of cytomegalovirus exposure and HLA in healthy donors. Primers for the PCR totalled 60 Vbeta and 13 Jbeta. Method: immunoSEQ multiplex PCR; TCRdb's copy keeps in-frame clones and lacks some. Here the sample spans 89,000 or so clones, more than 70% being singletons. Source material: PBMCs. The chain links TRBV29-1 to TRBJ2-3; the D is unclear. The TCR sequence derives from a man aged 60 to 75 in good health and CMV-seronegative. This chain's CDR3 is CSVVGAGPDTQYF. The CDR3 nucleotides read TGCAGCGTTGTAGGCGCTGGGCCAGATACGCAGTATTTT.